Listed below are T cell receptor beta chains from one sample, sequenced in a study of CD8 T cells in Susac syndrome. TCRdb fed the immunoSEQ multiplex PCR reads into MiXCR, producing one record per CDR3 protein. The data contain 200,000 to 300,000 distinct CDR3 sequences, around 93% of them singletons. The material sequenced was CD4+ T cells from PBMCs. The source of these receptors is a human donor with multiple sclerosis. Each CDR3 is given without its conserved first and last residue. The D gene is left open where the match is weak.

CDR3	D	V	J
ASSQYRSGASGELF	-	TRBV3-1	TRBJ2-2
AWSPGVLLTDTQY	-	TRBV30	TRBJ2-3
ASRGLGQETQY	TRBD2	TRBV19	TRBJ2-5
ASSSGGTIDEQY	-	TRBV5-1	TRBJ2-7
AAPLSGGNTGELF	TRBD1	TRBV7-9	TRBJ2-2
ASTTRGGKRTGELF	-	TRBV19	TRBJ2-2
ASSFYPAPGYEQY	-	TRBV11-2	TRBJ2-7
ASSHTFDRGQETQY	TRBD1	TRBV13	TRBJ2-5
ASSPRGAGETQY	-	TRBV9	TRBJ2-5
ASSLPPGQGLNTGELF	TRBD1	TRBV28	TRBJ2-2
ASSRRNRGHGEAF	TRBD1	TRBV6-1	TRBJ1-1
SARAGGGEGTGELF	TRBD2	TRBV20-1	TRBJ2-2
ASSERRGGSTDTQY	TRBD2	TRBV6-1	TRBJ2-3
ASGLDHQTGGGSSPLH	TRBD1	TRBV12-5	TRBJ1-6
AISGPGLAGGPPGNTGELF	TRBD2	TRBV10-3	TRBJ2-2
AWNPQGSPNTGELF	-	TRBV30	TRBJ2-2
ASSISRRTSTDTQY	-	TRBV19	TRBJ2-3
ASSPGYEGGELF	-	TRBV12-3/TRBV12-4	TRBJ2-2
ATRTSGGDQPQH	-	TRBV15	TRBJ1-5
ASSGDSIQETQY	TRBD1	TRBV5-6	TRBJ2-5
SEGGGALRTDTQY	TRBD2	TRBV20-1	TRBJ2-3
ASSYGQYYGYT	-	TRBV6-5	TRBJ1-2
ASSPRSEMTGQETQY	-	TRBV2	TRBJ2-5
ATERRGEGEAF	-	TRBV12-3/TRBV12-4	TRBJ1-1
ASSAQLGQGDNEQF	TRBD1	TRBV18	TRBJ2-1
ASSLDNTGELF	-	TRBV4-2	TRBJ2-2
ASSYSEGNTIY	-	TRBV6-5	TRBJ1-3
SVWGLQETQY	-	TRBV29-1	TRBJ2-5
SVVRREVRDQPQH	-	TRBV20-1	TRBJ1-5
SATASGKETQY	TRBD2	TRBV20-1	TRBJ2-5
ASSHADRDGQPQH	TRBD1	TRBV4-1	TRBJ1-5
ASSQDLSGSATQY	TRBD2	TRBV3-1	TRBJ2-3
ASSLDYLYNEQF	-	TRBV7-6	TRBJ2-1
SARLFNDNEQF	-	TRBV20-1	TRBJ2-1
ASSGQVQETQY	-	TRBV6-1	TRBJ2-5
SAREDIYSNQPQH	-	TRBV20-1	TRBJ1-5
ASSSGPFEEQF	-	TRBV12-3/TRBV12-4	TRBJ2-1
ASSIRQNQPQH	-	TRBV19	TRBJ1-5
ASSLALRLAGGSSYEQY	TRBD2	TRBV7-8	TRBJ2-7
ASSPQGMSGNTIY	TRBD1	TRBV2	TRBJ1-3
AISDKRESYNEQF	TRBD2	TRBV10-3	TRBJ2-1
ASSSRGGLGETQY	-	TRBV7-3	TRBJ2-5
ASSFQGKAEAF	-	TRBV7-2	TRBJ1-1
ASSHPPRNTEAF	-	TRBV4-1	TRBJ1-1
SADPRSTSTDTQY	-	TRBV20-1	TRBJ2-3
SAEAHGQPVTEAF	-	TRBV29-1	TRBJ1-1
SAARTTDANEQF	-	TRBV20-1	TRBJ2-1
ASSNGLEFDTQY	TRBD2	TRBV10-2	TRBJ2-3
ASSEQEQETQY	-	TRBV6-1	TRBJ2-5